This T cell receptor beta chain is from a study of cytomegalovirus exposure and HLA in healthy donors. The PCR made use of 60 Vbeta and 13 Jbeta primers. Assay used: immunoSEQ multiplex PCR; TCRdb lists only in-frame clones, some missing. This table has about 150,000 clones, about 80% appearing once. Between the trimmed V and J ends, which lost 4 bases and 2 bases, there was a span of 9 bases. Germline V gene data show CDR1 as SGHTA and CDR2 as FQGNSA. CDR3 length equals 13 residues. This clone was observed once. Sequenced input: PBMCs. The receptor was isolated from a male donor in good health and CMV-seronegative. The genes are TRBV7-2 and TRBJ2-7, with D maybe TRBD1 (5 bases). CDR3 in amino acids: CASSSSTAYEQYF. The DNA for the CDR3 is TGTGCCAGCAGCTCCTCGACAGCCTACGAGCAGTACTTC.